The 27 T cell receptor beta chains presented below share a single source sample, sequenced in a study of blood T cell repertoires in COVID-19. Clones were sequenced by immunoSEQ multiplex PCR, and TCRdb holds only the in-frame ones, with some missing. The table records about 190,000 clones, roughly 80% of them present only once. Material for sequencing was peripheral blood. The source is a man in his sixties with acute or convalescent COVID-19.

The rearrangement links TRBV21-1 to TRBJ2-1; the DNA was not used to check the table's D call, TRBD2. TRBV21-1 is flagged as a pseudogene. The CDR3 is made up of 16 amino acids. CDR3 in amino acids: CASSKTLAGENNEQFF. The CDR3 coding sequence is TGTGCCAGCAGCAAGACGTTGGCGGGGGAGAACAATGAGCAGTTCTTC.

The J gene is TRBJ2-5, the V gene TRBV4-1, with D possibly matching TRBD1 (6 bases). Germline values: CDR1 MGHRA, CDR2 YSYEKL. CDR3 length equals 15 residues. V was cut by 3 bases and J by 4 bases, with 15 bases left in between. CDR3 DNA sequence: TGCGCCAGCAGCCAGCCAGACAGGCTACCAGAGACCCAGTACTTC. Translating it yields CASSQPDRLPETQYF.

The chain links TRBV15 to TRBJ2-7, with a possible D match to TRBD2 (5 bases). The CDR3 spans 14 residues. In germline, CDR1 is LNHNV, CDR2 YYDKDF (reference sequence). V was trimmed by 3 bases and J by 2 bases, leaving 11 bases between them. The CDR3 region is CATSRRGSTYEQYF. The CDR3, as DNA: TGTGCCACCAGCAGGAGAGGGAGCACCTACGAGCAGTACTTC. The variable domain in full, completed from reference TRBV15 and TRBJ2-7, reads DAMVIQNPRYQVTQFGKPVTLSCSQTLNHNVMYWYQQKSSQAPKLLFHYYDKDFNNEADTPDNFQSRRPNTSFCFLDIRSPGLGDTAMYLCATSRRGSTYEQYFGPGTRLTVT.

This chain connects TRBV11-2 to TRBJ2-7, with D maybe TRBD1 (6 bases). Germline-derived CDR1 and CDR2 are SGHAT and FQNNGV. The CDR3 has 17 amino acids. Deletions cut 0 bases from V and 0 bases from J, with 15 bases between. CDR3 region: CASSLDAGTRSSYEQYF. The CDR3 DNA reads as TGTGCCAGCAGCTTAGATGCCGGGACAAGGAGCTCCTACGAGCAGTACTTC.

The chain carries TRBV7-2 and TRBJ2-7; the match to TRBD1 covers 7 bases. CDR1 is SGHTA and CDR2 is FQGNSA in the germline V gene. The CDR3 loop spans 14 amino acids. With V trimmed by 5 bases and J by 3 bases, 7 bases remained unmatched. CDR3 sequence reads: CASSPKWDSYEQYF. Written as DNA, the CDR3 is TGTGCCAGCAGCCCTAAATGGGACAGCTACGAGCAGTACTTC.

This sequence joins TRBV9 and TRBJ1-6; 9 bases are shared with TRBD1. Trimming removed 4 bases from V and 5 bases from J; junction bases left unmatched: 7. Germline values: CDR1 SGDLS, CDR2 YYNGEE. This CDR3 has 16 amino acids. The CDR3, as DNA: TGTGCCAGCAGCTCGGGACAGGGAATGGATAATTCACCCCTCCACTTT. Its protein product is CASSSGQGMDNSPLHF.

The chain uses TRBV5-1 and TRBJ2-5; 8 bases line up with TRBD2. The length of the CDR3 is 15 residues. V gave up 0 bases and J gave up 2 bases; unmatched junction bases: 3. Germline values: CDR1 SGHRS, CDR2 YFSETQ. CDR3 sequence (DNA): TGCGCCAGCAGCTTGGAACTAGCGGTTCAAGAGACCCAGTACTTC. Translating it yields CASSLELAVQETQYF.

The table lists this clone with a few counts. The chain recombines TRBV19 with TRBJ2-4, with 8 nucleotides matching TRBD1. J was trimmed by 2 bases and V by 6 bases; bases with no gene match: 12. CDR3 size: 17 residues. Looked up from germline, CDR1 is LNHDA and CDR2 is SQIVND (reference sequence). CDR3 residues: CASSPGSDRGPKNIQYF. The CDR3, as DNA: TGTGCCAGTAGCCCCGGATCCGACAGGGGACCCAAAAACATTCAGTACTTC.

The chain links TRBV3-1 (or the pseudogene TRBV3-2) to TRBJ1-6, with D unresolved. V gave up 2 bases and J gave up 7 bases, with 6 bases separating them. Germline V gene lookup returns CDR1 LGHDT and CDR2 YNNKEL (reference sequence). This CDR3 region has 13 residues. The DNA for the CDR3 is TGTGCCAGCAGCCAATTACAGAATTCACCCCTCCACTTT. Protein sequence: CASSQLQNSPLHF.

This clone was recorded once. This chain joins TRBV10-3 and TRBJ1-1; D gene ambiguous. The CDR3 totals 13 residues. Germline CDR1 and CDR2: ENHRY and SYGVKD. Between the trimmed V and J ends, which lost 6 bases and 5 bases, there was a span of 13 bases. DNA of the CDR3: TGTGCCATCAGGGGGAGTGGGGATACTGAAGCTTTCTTT. Amino acids: CAIRGSGDTEAFF.

In DNA, the CDR3 is TGTGCCAGCAGCTCGGGACTGCGGAATGAGCAGTTCTTC. This translates into CASSSGLRNEQFF. This chain joins TRBV7-3 and TRBJ2-1, with D perhaps matching TRBD2 (6 bases). V dropped 4 bases and J dropped 7 bases, with 11 bases sitting between them. The CDR3 length is 13 residues. CDR1 and CDR2 (germline): SGHTA, FQGTGA.

V gene TRBV27 combines with J gene TRBJ2-1; 12 bases agree with TRBD2. The germline V gene has CDR1 MNHEY and CDR2 SMNVEV (reference sequence). J gave up 0 bases and V 5 bases, and 5 bases lay outside the gene matches. This CDR3 has 17 residues. The CDR3 loop is CASSPPGLAGSYNEQFF. CDR3 sequence (DNA): TGTGCCAGCAGTCCACCGGGACTAGCGGGCTCCTACAATGAGCAGTTCTTC.

In its sample, this clone was seen once. The V call is TRBV9, the J call TRBJ1-3, with 8 positions matching TRBD1. This CDR3 has 18 amino acids. The V gene end was trimmed by 0 bases and the J gene end by 1 base; junction bases not matched to a gene: 9. CDR1 is SGDLS and CDR2 is YYNGEE in the germline V gene. The CDR3 nucleotides read TGTGCCAGCAGCGTAGGGCGCCCCCAGGGGGCATCTGGAAACACCATATATTTT. This sequence encodes CASSVGRPQGASGNTIYF.

The chain joins TRBV29-1 to TRBJ1-2; possible D gene TRBD1, 6 bases. The CDR3 is made up of 13 amino acids. The germline CDR1 and CDR2 sequences are SQVTM and ANQGSEA. The V gene lost 3 bases and the J gene lost 0 bases, with 8 bases spanning the gap. CDR3 bases: TGCAGCGTTGAGGGGGCCTCTAACTATGGCTACACCTTC. Encoded protein: CSVEGASNYGYTF. Based on the CDR3 plus reference TRBV29-1 and TRBJ1-2, the full variable domain is SAVISQKPSRDICQRGTSLTIQCQVDSQVTMMFWYRQQPGQSLTLIATANQGSEATYESGFVIDKFPISRPNLTFSTLTVSNMSPEDSSIYLCSVEGASNYGYTFGSGTRLTVV.

The chain couples TRBV4-3 to TRBJ1-3; 9 bases line up with TRBD1. This CDR3 has 18 amino acids. V lost 0 bases and J lost 4; bases outside the gene matches: 10. The V gene's germline CDR1 is LGHNA and CDR2 YSLEER. DNA for the CDR3: TGCGCCAGCAGCCAAGAACACGGCCTGGGACAGGGAGGAAACACCATATATTTT. Translated: CASSQEHGLGQGGNTIYF.

The chain recombines TRBV11-2 with TRBJ2-7; 8 nucleotides match TRBD2. V was clipped by 1 base and J by 1 base; unmatched bases: 6. This CDR3 has 16 residues. Germline V gene data show CDR1 as SGHAT and CDR2 as FQNNGV. The CDR3 DNA sequence: TGTGCCAGCAGCTTAGGAACGGGAGGGCCATCCTACGAGCAGTACTTC. Translation gives CASSLGTGGPSYEQYF.

The V and J genes are TRBV5-1 and TRBJ1-5, with 9 bases lining up with TRBD1. CDR3 length equals 15 residues. Germline V gene lookup returns CDR1 SGHRS and CDR2 YFSETQ. V was clipped by 4 bases and J by 1 base; unmatched bases: 3. CDR3 sequence reads: CASSPGTGSNQPQHF. The CDR3, as DNA: TGCGCCAGCAGCCCCGGGACAGGGAGCAATCAGCCCCAGCATTTT. Filled out from reference TRBV5-1 and TRBJ1-5, the complete variable domain reads KAGVTQTPRYLIKTRGQQVTLSCSPISGHRSVSWYQQTPGQGLQFLFEYFSETQRNKGNFPGRFSGRQFSNSRSEMNVSTLELGDSALYLCASSPGTGSNQPQHFGDGTRLSIL.

The V and J genes are TRBV7-8 and TRBJ1-6; D remains ambiguous. Deletions cut 1 base from V and 11 bases from J, with 12 bases between. From germline, CDR1 is SGHVS and CDR2 FQNEAQ. The CDR3 is 14 residues long. CDR3 sequence (DNA): TGTGCCAGCAGCTTAGTAGTAGTCCAGGCACCCCTCCACTTT. It yields the protein CASSLVVVQAPLHF.

The chain has TRBV11-2 and TRBJ1-3, with D uncertain. The CDR3 runs 16 residues. The V and J ends lost 2 bases and 2 bases respectively, with 13 bases between them. Germline CDR1 SGHAT, CDR2 FQNNGV. For the CDR3, the DNA is TGTGCCAGCAGCTTAAGCGCGGCGGAAACTGGAAACACCATATATTTT. This codes for CASSLSAAETGNTIYF.

This clone turned up a few times. V is TRBV5-1 and J is TRBJ2-2; a possible D gene is TRBD2 (6 bases). The germline V gene encodes CDR1 SGHRS and CDR2 YFSETQ. V was trimmed by 2 bases and J by 4 bases, leaving 12 bases between them. The CDR3 is made up of 15 amino acids. The CDR3 DNA reads as TGCGCCAGCAGCTTTATGCGGGATGGCACCGGGGAGCTGTTTTTT. It translates to CASSFMRDGTGELFF.

The chain is built from TRBV7-9 and TRBJ1-6, with a weak D call TRBD1 (5 bases). This CDR3 spans 15 amino acids. V dropped 5 bases and J dropped 7 bases, with 15 bases sitting between them. In germline, CDR1 is SEHNR, CDR2 FQNEAQ (reference sequence). CDR3 amino acids: CASSENRAGNSPLHF. The CDR3 DNA reads as TGTGCCAGCAGCGAGAACAGAGCAGGGAATTCACCCCTCCACTTT.

CDR3 protein: CASSIDPSGGAGEQFF. CDR3 nucleotide sequence: TGTGCCAGCAGCATCGATCCTAGCGGGGGGGCTGGTGAGCAGTTCTTC. The V and J genes are TRBV9 and TRBJ2-1; 12 nucleotides match TRBD2. The junction had 11 bases not matched to a gene; V was cut back by 4 bases and J by 9 bases. There are 16 residues in the CDR3. Germline V gene lookup returns CDR1 SGDLS and CDR2 YYNGEE.

The chain carries TRBV29-1 and TRBJ1-1; D unresolved. Germline V gene data show CDR1 as SQVTM and CDR2 as ANQGSEA. This CDR3 has 16 residues. Trimming shortened V by 5 bases and J by 0 bases, and 19 bases separated the two germline ends. Here the CDR3 reads CSVIRGGRAMNTEAFF. DNA for the CDR3: TGCAGCGTTATTCGTGGAGGGAGGGCCATGAACACTGAAGCTTTCTTT.

V and J are TRBV19 and TRBJ1-6, with D perhaps TRBD1 (5 bases). Trimming shortened V by 5 bases and J by 9 bases, and 23 bases separated the two germline ends. Germline assignment: CDR1 LNHDA and CDR2 SQIVND (reference sequence). This CDR3 is built from 17 residues. The CDR3 region is CASSQPVRRGIASPLHF. The CDR3 region has the DNA TGTGCCAGTAGTCAACCCGTTAGGCGGGGGATTGCTTCACCCCTCCACTTT.

This clone was counted many times. The chain is built from TRBV7-9 and TRBJ2-7; 8 bases line up with TRBD2. The germline V gene has CDR1 SEHNR and CDR2 FQNEAQ (reference sequence). V shed 1 base, J shed 6 bases, and the junction held 8 bases outside the gene matches. CDR3 length equals 15 residues. CDR3 in DNA: TGTGCCAGCAGCTTAGTAGTAGCGGGGAGGTCCGAGCAGTACTTC. Translating it yields CASSLVVAGRSEQYF.

This clone was seen a single time. J is TRBJ1-6 and V is TRBV4-3; 8 bases match TRBD1. CDR1 is LGHNA, CDR2 YSLEER, per germline. The J segment lost 9 bases and the V segment lost 0 bases, leaving 7 bases of the junction unmatched. The CDR3 has 16 amino acids. CDR3 region: CASSQEPGQAVSPLHF. The CDR3 DNA is TGCGCCAGCAGCCAAGAACCGGGACAGGCGGTTTCACCCCTCCACTTT.

The V call is TRBV6-5, the J call TRBJ2-7, with TRBD2 identical over 14 bases. Germline CDR1 MNHEY, CDR2 SVGAGI. The CDR3 covers 16 residues. The V gene end was trimmed by 3 bases and the J gene end by 3 bases; junction bases not matched to a gene: 4. The DNA of the CDR3 is TGTGCCAGCAGTTATCGACTAGCGGGGGGGCTCTACGAGCAGTACTTC. It translates to CASSYRLAGGLYEQYF.